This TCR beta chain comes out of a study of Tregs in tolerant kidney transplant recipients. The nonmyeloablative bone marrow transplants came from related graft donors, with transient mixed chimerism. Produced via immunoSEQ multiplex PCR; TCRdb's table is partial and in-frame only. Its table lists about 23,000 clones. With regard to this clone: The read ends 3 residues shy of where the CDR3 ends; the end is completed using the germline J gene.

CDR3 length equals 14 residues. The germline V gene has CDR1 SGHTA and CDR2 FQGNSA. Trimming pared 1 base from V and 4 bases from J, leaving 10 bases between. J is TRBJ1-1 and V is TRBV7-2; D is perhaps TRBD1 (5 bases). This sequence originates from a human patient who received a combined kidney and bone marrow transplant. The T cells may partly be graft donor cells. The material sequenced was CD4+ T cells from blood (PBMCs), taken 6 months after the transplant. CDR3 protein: CASSLGGSSTEAFF. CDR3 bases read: TGTGCCAGCAGCTTAGGGGGCTCAAGCACTGAA.